These 28 T cell receptor beta chains were sequenced from one sample in a study of Graves' ophthalmopathy and Graves' hyperthyroidism. Amplifying from RNA transcripts, the study obtained TCR beta CDR3 regions. After a first-round RT-PCR with HTBI primers, a second-round multiplex PCR was run. TCRdb used MiXCR to reprocess the multiplex PCR reads, holding one entry per CDR3 protein. The table has hundreds of thousands of distinct CDR3 sequences, about an eighth seen once; the top ten hold 9.8%. The sample taken for sequencing was blood. Source of these receptors: a woman aged 25 to 39 with Graves' ophthalmopathy.

This clonotype was seen repeatedly, ten times or more. The rearrangement uses TRBV7-9 and TRBJ1-6; D is unresolved. Trimming removed 5 bases from V and 7 bases from J, with 15 bases in between. The CDR3 spans 15 residues. CDR1 and CDR2 from the germline V gene are SEHNR and FQNEAQ (reference sequence). The CDR3 here is CASSMQVIENSPLHF. CDR3 DNA: TGTGCCAGCAGCATGCAGGTTATTGAGAATTCACCCCTCCACTTT.

The chain combines TRBV5-1 with TRBJ2-7, with 7 positions matching TRBD2. The CDR3 runs 14 residues. V lost 10 bases to trimming and J lost 2 bases; unmatched junction nucleotides: 12. The V gene's germline CDR1 is SGHRS and CDR2 YFSETQ. The CDR3 sequence is CASTLGTNTYEQYF. CDR3 DNA: TGCGCCTCTACATTGGGGACTAATACCTACGAGCAGTACTTC.

J is TRBJ2-2 and V is TRBV25-1, with D perhaps TRBD2 (7 bases). The V end was cut by 7 bases, the J end by 0 bases, with 18 bases between. CDR1 is MGHDK and CDR2 is SYGVNS in the germline V gene. This CDR3 comprises 17 residues. CDR3 bases: TGTGCCAGCACCCCCTCAGGCGGGGGCCCGAACACCGGGGAGCTGTTTTTT. Translated: CASTPSGGGPNTGELFF.

This clonotype was detected ten times or more. CDR3 in DNA: TGTGCCAGCAGTTTAGGGCTTTCTGGAAACACCATATATTTT. It yields the protein CASSLGLSGNTIYF. V gene TRBV12-3 or TRBV12-4 combines with J gene TRBJ1-3; the D is unclear. The length of the CDR3 is 14 residues. The V end was cut by 1 base, the J end by 1 base, with 5 bases between.

This clonotype was seen many times. The chain is built from TRBV20-1 and TRBJ2-5; 7 nucleotides agree with TRBD1. Germline V gene lookup returns CDR1 DFQATT and CDR2 SNEGSKA (reference sequence). The CDR3 is made up of 13 amino acids. Trimming cost V 8 bases and J 4 bases; bases outside gene matches: 10. The CDR3 sequence is CSRWTGFGETQYF. The CDR3 DNA follows: TGCAGTAGATGGACAGGTTTCGGAGAGACCCAGTACTTC.

As concerns this clonotype: With a much larger clone just one base away, this may be a read error. This chain joins TRBV6-2 or TRBV6-3 and TRBJ2-5; D possibly matches TRBD1 or TRBD2 (5 bases each). This CDR3 contains 14 residues. Germline CDR1 reads MNHEY; CDR2 reads SVGEGT. The CDR3 nucleotides read TGTGCCAGCAGTCCCCCCGGGGACGTAGAGACCAAGTACTTC. The encoded protein is CASSPPGDVETKYF.

This clonotype was recorded many times. The genes are TRBV6-5 and TRBJ1-5; D is unclear. V gave up 2 bases and J gave up 0 bases, with 5 bases separating them. Germline values: CDR1 MNHEY, CDR2 SVGAGI. The CDR3 is made up of 14 amino acids. CDR3 nucleotides: TGTGCCAGCAGTTACGATTTTAGCAATCAGCCCCAGCATTTT. Amino acids: CASSYDFSNQPQHF.

Many counts were recorded for this clonotype. The gene calls are TRBV5-1 and TRBJ2-7, with 11 bases fitting TRBD2. CDR3 length: 14 residues. The junction had 7 bases not matched to a gene; V was cut back by 6 bases and J by 5 bases. Per the germline V gene, CDR1 is SGHRS and CDR2 is YFSETQ. The CDR3 DNA follows: TGCGCCAGCACCCGAACTAGCGGGAGTGACGAGCAGTACTTC. Translation gives CASTRTSGSDEQYF.

This rearrangement joins TRBV5-6 to TRBJ1-2, with TRBD1 matching 7 bases. With 1 base clipped from V and 3 bases from J, the junction kept 9 bases outside the gene matches. This CDR3 has 16 residues. The V gene's germline CDR1 is SGHDT and CDR2 YYEEEE. The CDR3 loop is CASSLLRDSAYYGYTF. The CDR3 DNA reads as TGTGCCAGCAGCTTGCTCCGGGACAGCGCTTACTATGGCTACACCTTC.

This clonotype has a count of ten or more. V gene TRBV7-2 combines with J gene TRBJ1-2, with D hard to call. V was shortened by 5 bases and J by 14 bases, with 15 bases between the two germline ends. This CDR3 comprises 11 residues. Germline CDR1 SGHTA, CDR2 FQGNSA. As DNA, the CDR3 is TGTGCCAGCAGCGTCCACAAGGGTATGACCTTC. Translating gives CASSVHKGMTF.

This clonotype was found many times. This rearrangement joins TRBV6-1 to TRBJ2-7; TRBD1 aligns across 7 bases. The V segment lost 4 bases and the J segment 5 bases; nucleotides outside the gene matches: 5. The CDR3 spans 13 residues. Germline CDR1 and CDR2: MNHNS and SASEGT. DNA of the CDR3: TGTGCCAGCAGTGCCAGGGGGTCCGACGAGCAGTACTTC. The encoded protein is CASSARGSDEQYF.

This clonotype was observed a few times. V gene TRBV29-1 combines with J gene TRBJ2-5; TRBD1 agrees at 9 bases. J was trimmed by 4 bases and V by 4 bases; bases with no gene match: 4. This CDR3 is built from 13 residues. CDR1 is SQVTM and CDR2 is ANQGSEA in the germline V gene. CDR3 in amino acids: CSVGTGDGETQYF. The CDR3 DNA follows: TGCAGCGTTGGGACAGGGGACGGAGAGACCCAGTACTTC.

This clonotype was counted at least ten times. V gene TRBV20-1 combines with J gene TRBJ2-7, with D possibly matching TRBD2 (6 bases). The CDR3 sequence is 15 residues long. Germline lookup yields CDR1 DFQATT and CDR2 SNEGSKA (reference sequence). V was cut by 0 bases and J by 3 bases, with 15 bases left in between. The CDR3 DNA reads as TGCAGTGCTAGAGACAGACTAGGGACTTACTACGAGCAGTACTTC. It yields the protein CSARDRLGTYYEQYF.

The table lists this clonotype with many counts. The chain joins TRBV12-3 or TRBV12-4 to TRBJ1-2; 7 nucleotides match TRBD1. V was clipped by 7 bases and J by 8 bases; unmatched bases: 10. This CDR3 is built from 13 residues. The CDR3 DNA reads as TGTGCCAGCACCAAGTACAGGGGTGGCGGCTACACCTTC. This sequence encodes CASTKYRGGGYTF.

This clonotype was counted many times. The chain has TRBV20-1 and TRBJ2-7; possible D gene TRBD2, 5 bases. Trimming took off 2 bases at V and 2 bases at J, with 13 bases between the two ends. The CDR3 sequence is 14 residues long. Germline lookup yields CDR1 DFQATT and CDR2 SNEGSKA (reference sequence). CDR3 sequence (DNA): TGCAGTGCTAGACCCGGGCTAGCTGCCTACGAGCAGTACTTC. Its translation is CSARPGLAAYEQYF.

The J gene is TRBJ1-2, the V gene TRBV9, with TRBD1 matching over 7 bases. The germline V gene encodes CDR1 SGDLS and CDR2 YYNGEE. The CDR3 length is 14 residues. V gave up 0 bases and J gave up 2 bases; unmatched junction bases: 1. The CDR3 bases are TGTGCCAGCAGCGTAGCCAGGGGGAACTATGGCTACACCTTC. It specifies CASSVARGNYGYTF.

In this sample, this clonotype turned up many times. This chain joins TRBV12-3 or TRBV12-4 and TRBJ1-2; TRBD1 agrees at 7 bases. After removal of 6 bases from V and 6 bases from J, the junction contained 4 bases not matched to a gene. CDR3 length: 12 residues. The CDR3 DNA is TGTGCCAGCAGCCGCGGGACAGATGGCTACACCTTC. Its protein product is CASSRGTDGYTF.

This clonotype was recorded at least ten times. V is TRBV5-5 and J is TRBJ2-7; D may correspond to TRBD1 or TRBD2 (5 bases each). V was cut by 4 bases and J by 5 bases, with 22 bases left in between. Germline values: CDR1 SGHKS, CDR2 YYEKEE (reference sequence). CDR3 length: 16 residues. The CDR3 here is CASSNRGPLLGNEQYF. For the CDR3, the DNA is TGTGCCAGCAGCAACCGGGGACCCCTCCTGGGCAACGAGCAGTACTTC.

This clonotype has at least ten counts. The chain uses TRBV12-3 or TRBV12-4 and TRBJ1-1; the D gene is possibly TRBD1 (6 bases). The CDR3 contains 16 residues. Trimming took 4 bases from V and 1 from J, leaving 16 bases between them. The DNA of the CDR3 is TGTGCCAGCAGTTCCTGGGACAAGCAGAAGAACACTGAAGCTTTCTTT. The encoded protein is CASSSWDKQKNTEAFF.

This clonotype was seen many times. This chain links TRBV6-2 or TRBV6-3 with TRBJ1-1; D ambiguous. V lost 6 bases and J lost 4, with 15 bases in between. The CDR3 length is 14 residues. Germline V gene data show CDR1 as MNHEY and CDR2 as SVGEGT. CDR3 in DNA: TGTGCCAGCAGATCCCCTGGAGACACCACTGAAGCTTTCTTT. This encodes CASRSPGDTTEAFF.

This chain joins TRBV7-9 and TRBJ2-7, with D perhaps matching TRBD2 (5 bases). V was pared by 3 bases and J by 2 bases, with 11 bases between. The CDR3 is made up of 14 amino acids. Per germline, CDR1 SEHNR and CDR2 FQNEAQ (reference sequence). The CDR3 region is CASSFPGTTYEQYF. CDR3 sequence (DNA): TGTGCCAGCAGCTTTCCGGGAACTACCTACGAGCAGTACTTC.

As concerns this clonotype: A much more abundant neighbour one base away suggests this may be a read error. The gene calls are TRBV6-2 or TRBV6-3 and TRBJ1-1; TRBD1 matches 11 bases. Per germline, CDR1 MNHEY and CDR2 SVGEGT. CDR3 length: 17 residues. V was clipped by 0 bases and J by 1 base; unmatched bases: 4. This CDR3 reads CASSYSWTGGWNTEAFF. As DNA, the CDR3 is TGTGCCAGCAGTTACTCGTGGACAGGGGGCTGGAACACTGAAGCTTTCTTT.

This clonotype was detected ten times or more. V and J are TRBV12-3 or TRBV12-4 and TRBJ2-7; a weak D match, TRBD1 (5 bases). This CDR3 has 14 residues. Trimming took off 4 bases at V and 4 bases at J, with 14 bases between the two ends. The CDR3 DNA is TGTGCCAGCAGTTCCAGGGTAAGGGTATACGAGCAGTACTTC. Protein: CASSSRVRVYEQYF.

This clonotype was seen ten or more times. The rearrangement joins TRBV13 to TRBJ2-7, with TRBD2 matching 9 bases. Germline values: CDR1 PRHDT, CDR2 FYEKMQ (reference sequence). The CDR3 runs to 15 residues. The junction had 4 bases not matched to a gene; V was cut back by 0 bases and J by 4 bases. The CDR3 bases are TGTGCCAGCAGCTTAGGGACTAGCGGAGATTACGAGCAGTACTTC. Residues: CASSLGTSGDYEQYF.

This clonotype has at least ten counts. J is TRBJ1-1 and V is TRBV29-1; 7 bases agree with TRBD1. Losses at the gene ends were 7 bases for V and 8 bases for J; bases not matched to a gene: 13. CDR1 is SQVTM and CDR2 is ANQGSEA in the germline V gene. The CDR3 extends over 13 amino acids. Here the CDR3 DNA reads TGCAGCGCGCGCGCAGGGGGACGAGGGGAAGCTTTCTTT. Its protein product is CSARAGGRGEAFF.

This clonotype was counted at least ten times. The rearrangement uses TRBV9 and TRBJ1-3, with D possibly matching TRBD1 (5 bases). Per the germline V gene, CDR1 is SGDLS and CDR2 is YYNGEE. V lost 3 bases and J lost 4, with 14 bases in between. This CDR3 has 15 amino acids. CDR3 coding DNA: TGTGCCAGCAGCGCGGGACCCCCTATCGGAAACACCATATATTTT. It specifies CASSAGPPIGNTIYF. Full variable domain (remainder filled in from reference TRBV9 and TRBJ1-3): DSGVTQTPKHLITATGQRVTLRCSPRSGDLSVYWYQQSLDQGLQFLIQYYNGEERAKGNILERFSAQQFPDLHSELNLSSLELGDSALYFCASSAGPPIGNTIYFGEGSWLTVV.

Many counts were recorded for this clonotype. The chain combines TRBV6-5 with TRBJ2-5, with TRBD1 matching 9 bases. Germline CDR1 MNHEY, CDR2 SVGAGI. CDR3 length: 15 residues. The V segment lost 2 bases and the J segment 5 bases; nucleotides outside the gene matches: 6. The CDR3, as DNA: TGTGCCAGCAGTTACCCGACAGGGGGGTCGGAGACCCAGTACTTC. This translates into CASSYPTGGSETQYF.

The chain has TRBV28 and TRBJ2-7, with 7 bases that match TRBD1. Germline CDR1 and CDR2: MDHEN and SYDVKM. The V segment lost 5 bases and the J segment 7 bases; nucleotides outside the gene matches: 8. The CDR3 totals 13 residues. Here the CDR3 reads CASSVPGTEEQYF. In DNA, the CDR3 is TGTGCCAGCAGTGTCCCCGGGACAGAAGAGCAGTACTTC.